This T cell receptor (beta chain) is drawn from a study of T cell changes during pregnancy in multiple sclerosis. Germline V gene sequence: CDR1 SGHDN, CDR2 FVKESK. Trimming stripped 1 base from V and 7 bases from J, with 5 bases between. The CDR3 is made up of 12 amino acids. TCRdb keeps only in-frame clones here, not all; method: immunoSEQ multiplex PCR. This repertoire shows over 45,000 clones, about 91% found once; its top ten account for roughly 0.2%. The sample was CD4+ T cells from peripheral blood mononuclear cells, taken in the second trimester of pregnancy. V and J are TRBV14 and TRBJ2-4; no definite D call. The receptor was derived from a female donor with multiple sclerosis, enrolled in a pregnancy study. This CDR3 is CASSQVRNIQYF. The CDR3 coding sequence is TGTGCCAGCAGCCAAGTGCGGAACATTCAGTACTTC.